There are a few counts of the clone carrying this T cell receptor (beta chain). This record belongs to a study of cytomegalovirus exposure and HLA in healthy donors. The CDR3 totals 16 residues. V was shortened by 0 bases and J by 0 bases, with 10 bases between the two germline ends. Per the germline V gene, CDR1 is SNHLY and CDR2 is FYNNEI. PCR involved 60 Vbeta and 13 Jbeta primers. Some clones are missing from TCRdb's copy, which holds only in-frame ones; the method was immunoSEQ multiplex PCR. The sample lists 150,000 to 200,000 clones; 76% were seen once. The specimen sequenced was PBMCs. V is TRBV2 and J is TRBJ2-3; the D gene is possibly TRBD1 (5 bases). The sequence was obtained from a male donor in good health and CMV-seronegative. CDR3 region: CASSEATGYSTDTQYF. CDR3 bases: TGTGCCAGCAGTGAAGCAACAGGCTATAGCACAGATACGCAGTATTTT. The complete variable domain, with remaining parts taken from reference TRBV2 and TRBJ2-3, reads EPEVTQTPSHQVTQMGQEVILRCVPISNHLYFYWYRQILGQKVEFLVSFYNNEISEKSEIFDDQFSVERPDGSNFTLKIRSTKLEDSAMYFCASSEATGYSTDTQYFGPGTRLTVL.